This passage covers 31 T cell receptor beta chains from one sample sequenced in a study of cytomegalovirus exposure and HLA in healthy donors. The PCR employed 60 Vbeta primers together with 13 Jbeta primers. Some clones are missing from TCRdb's copy, which holds only in-frame ones; the method was immunoSEQ multiplex PCR. The table includes about 200,000 clones, about 86% detected once. The sequenced material came from PBMCs. The receptor source for this set is a woman younger than 45 in good health and CMV-seronegative.

This clone has just one count. This chain uses TRBV7-8 with TRBJ2-2; TRBD1 aligns across 11 bases. This CDR3 spans 15 amino acids. The germline V gene encodes CDR1 SGHVS and CDR2 FQNEAQ. J gave up 5 bases and V 5 bases, and 4 bases lay outside the gene matches. The CDR3 DNA follows: TGTGCCAGCAGCAGCCGGGACAGGGGGACCGGGGAGCTGTTTTTT. Its translation is CASSSRDRGTGELFF.

V usage is TRBV5-1 and J usage is TRBJ2-5; 9 bases are a match to TRBD1. V dropped 0 bases and J dropped 5; count of bases not matched to a gene: 8. Germline V gene data show CDR1 as SGHRS and CDR2 as YFSETQ. CDR3 length: 16 amino acids. Here the CDR3 reads CASSLGGTGISETQYF. DNA for the CDR3: TGCGCCAGCAGCTTGGGCGGGACAGGGATCTCGGAGACCCAGTACTTC.

Points on this clone: Other nucleotide sequences from this sample produce the same CDR3. The chain recombines TRBV5-6 with TRBJ1-2; possible D gene TRBD1, 5 bases. The CDR3 runs 13 residues. With 4 bases removed from V and 2 bases from J, the gap between germline ends came to 9 bases. Germline assignment: CDR1 SGHDT and CDR2 YYEEEE. CDR3 in DNA: TGTGCCAGCAGCCTGGGGCGGAACTATGGCTACACCTTC. Protein product: CASSLGRNYGYTF.

The chain links TRBV28 to TRBJ2-7; a weak D match, TRBD1 (6 bases). Germline CDR1 MDHEN, CDR2 SYDVKM. The CDR3 is 12 residues long. Trimming took off 7 bases at V and 3 bases at J, with 10 bases between the two ends. CDR3 sequence reads: CASKLQGYEQYF. CDR3 nucleotide sequence: TGTGCCAGCAAGCTACAGGGCTACGAGCAGTACTTC.

V is TRBV19 and J is TRBJ2-7; no clear D gene. Trimming took off 8 bases at V and 3 bases at J, with 20 bases between the two ends. Germline V lookup: CDR1 LNHDA, CDR2 SQIVND (reference sequence). The CDR3 is made up of 15 amino acids. The CDR3 DNA reads as TGTGCCAGTGGAAGGTGGAGCCAGTCCGGCTACGAGCAGTACTTC. This codes for CASGRWSQSGYEQYF.

This clone appeared a single time. V gene TRBV6-6 combines with J gene TRBJ1-2, with 9 bases that match TRBD1. The CDR3 has 15 amino acids. Trimming removed 2 bases from V and 4 bases from J; junction bases left unmatched: 5. Looked up from germline, CDR1 is MNHNY and CDR2 is SVGAGI (reference sequence). The CDR3 DNA is TGTGCCAGCAGTTACATCGACAGGGGGATCTATGGCTACACCTTC. This sequence encodes CASSYIDRGIYGYTF.

This chain joins TRBV28 and TRBJ1-4; D is ambiguous. The germline gives CDR1 MDHEN, CDR2 SYDVKM. The CDR3 sequence is 12 residues long. V was clipped by 3 bases and J by 8 bases, with 7 bases between them. CDR3 sequence reads: CASSLGSEKLFF. CDR3 in DNA: TGTGCCAGCAGTTTGGGGAGCGAAAAACTGTTTTTT.

The chain has TRBV5-1 and TRBJ2-3; 9 nucleotides align to TRBD1. The CDR3 totals 17 residues. V shed 0 bases and J 4 bases; nucleotides not matched to a gene: 9. The germline V gene has CDR1 SGHRS and CDR2 YFSETQ. CDR3 sequence reads: CASSLENRDREADTQYF. The CDR3 bases are TGCGCCAGCAGCTTGGAAAACCGGGACAGGGAGGCAGATACGCAGTATTTT.

The V gene is TRBV5-6, the J gene TRBJ1-1; weak D call: TRBD1 (6 bases). Trimming pared 3 bases from V and 0 bases from J, leaving 12 bases between. Germline CDR1 is SGHDT and CDR2 is YYEEEE. CDR3 length equals 15 residues. CDR3 nucleotides: TGTGCCAGCAGCTCGACAGGAGCTTTGAACACTGAAGCTTTCTTT. It yields the protein CASSSTGALNTEAFF.

The chain couples TRBV28 to TRBJ1-2; D may be TRBD1 (5 bases). Germline V gene sequence: CDR1 MDHEN, CDR2 SYDVKM. The CDR3 totals 15 residues. V was clipped by 6 bases and J by 0 bases, with 14 bases between them. CDR3 sequence reads: CASRGGVRANYGYTF. CDR3 sequence (DNA): TGTGCCAGCAGGGGGGGGGTGCGGGCTAACTATGGCTACACCTTC.

The CDR3 DNA follows: TGTGCCAGCAGCTTGGATGGGGCTATTTCACCCCTCCACTTT. Protein sequence: CASSLDGAISPLHF. This chain links TRBV5-4 with TRBJ1-6; possibly TRBD1 for D (5 bases). CDR1 SGHNT and CDR2 YYREEE come from the germline V gene (reference sequence). The CDR3 consists of 14 residues. V lost 0 bases to trimming and J lost 9 bases, with 10 bases between them. Using reference TRBV5-4 and TRBJ1-6 for the parts outside the CDR3, the full variable domain is ETGVTQSPTHLIKTRGQQVTLRCSSQSGHNTVSWYQQALGQGPQFIFQYYREEENGRGNFPPRFSGLQFPNYSSELNVNALELDDSALYLCASSLDGAISPLHFGNGTRLTVT.

The gene calls are TRBV10-2 and TRBJ2-2; maybe TRBD1 (6 bases). The CDR3 loop spans 16 amino acids. Deletions cut 2 bases from V and 8 bases from J, with 18 bases between. Per the germline V gene, CDR1 is WSHSY and CDR2 is SAAADI. The CDR3 DNA sequence: TGCGCCAGCAGTGAGCGTGCCCAGGGGAAAGGAGGGGAGCTGTTTTTT. Protein: CASSERAQGKGGELFF.

The chain uses TRBV7-9 and TRBJ1-1; tentatively, D is TRBD1 (5 bases). The CDR3 has 13 residues. Germline lookup yields CDR1 SEHNR and CDR2 FQNEAQ (reference sequence). The V gene lost 2 bases and the J gene lost 4 bases, with 8 bases spanning the gap. CDR3 sequence (DNA): TGTGCCAGCAGCTTACTGGGGCTCACTGAAGCTTTCTTT. It codes for CASSLLGLTEAFF.

CDR3 DNA sequence: TGTGCCAGTAGTATCAGCGGACCTAAGATTGGTGAGCAGTTCTTC. Translating it yields CASSISGPKIGEQFF. The genes are TRBV19 and TRBJ2-1, with a weak D call TRBD2 (5 bases). V lost 3 bases, J lost 9 bases, and 18 bases lay in between. The CDR3 length is 15 residues. Germline loops: CDR1 LNHDA, CDR2 SQIVND (reference sequence).

The V call is TRBV18, the J call TRBJ2-5; no firm D call. This CDR3 region has 15 residues. Germline V CDR1 and CDR2: KGHSH, LQKENI. Trimming removed 4 bases at V and 3 bases at J, with 15 bases between. The CDR3 nucleotides are TGTGCCAGCTCACTCCTACCCGACATTAAAGAGACCCAGTACTTC. It yields the protein CASSLLPDIKETQYF.

J is TRBJ2-7 and V is TRBV4-1; 11 bases line up with TRBD2. The germline gives CDR1 MGHRA, CDR2 YSYEKL. The CDR3 contains 16 residues. V gave up 6 bases and J gave up 2 bases; unmatched junction bases: 9. CDR3 sequence: CASSLRELAGAYEQYF. CDR3 sequence (DNA): TGCGCCAGCAGTCTTAGGGAACTAGCGGGAGCCTACGAGCAGTACTTC.

V and J are TRBV10-2 and TRBJ1-1; D gene ambiguous. The CDR3 has 13 residues. CDR1 and CDR2 from the germline V gene are WSHSY and SAAADI. The ends were cut back, 4 bases at V and 1 base at J, with 7 bases in the middle. The CDR3 spells CASSAAKNTEAFF. The CDR3 nucleotides read TGCGCCAGCAGTGCCGCTAAGAACACTGAAGCTTTCTTT.

The rearrangement links TRBV5-1 to TRBJ1-1, with 7 positions matching TRBD1. Germline V gene sequence: CDR1 SGHRS, CDR2 YFSETQ. CDR3 length: 15 amino acids. With 0 bases clipped from V and 1 base from J, the junction kept 3 bases outside the gene matches. CDR3 amino acids: CASSLEAGGNTEAFF. CDR3 nucleotide sequence: TGCGCCAGCAGCTTGGAGGCAGGGGGGAACACTGAAGCTTTCTTT. Filled out from reference TRBV5-1 and TRBJ1-1, the complete variable domain reads KAGVTQTPRYLIKTRGQQVTLSCSPISGHRSVSWYQQTPGQGLQFLFEYFSETQRNKGNFPGRFSGRQFSNSRSEMNVSTLELGDSALYLCASSLEAGGNTEAFFGQGTRLTVV.

This clone was counted between two and nine times. The rearrangement joins TRBV19 to TRBJ2-3; TRBD1 might be the D (5 bases). Trimming took 9 bases from V and 5 from J, leaving 15 bases between them. The germline V gene encodes CDR1 LNHDA and CDR2 SQIVND (reference sequence). This CDR3 has 13 residues. CDR3 protein: CASGTLRGDTQYF. CDR3 nucleotides: TGTGCCAGCGGAACATTAAGGGGAGATACGCAGTATTTT.

V gene TRBV5-1 combines with J gene TRBJ2-3; D perhaps matches TRBD1 (6 bases). Trimming shortened V by 0 bases and J by 4 bases, and 12 bases separated the two germline ends. Germline CDR1 is SGHRS and CDR2 is YFSETQ. CDR3 size: 15 residues. CDR3 coding DNA: TGCGCCAGCAGCTTGGCCTCAGGGGCCGCAGATACGCAGTATTTT. Its translation: CASSLASGAADTQYF. Filled out from reference TRBV5-1 and TRBJ2-3, the complete variable domain reads KAGVTQTPRYLIKTRGQQVTLSCSPISGHRSVSWYQQTPGQGLQFLFEYFSETQRNKGNFPGRFSGRQFSNSRSEMNVSTLELGDSALYLCASSLASGAADTQYFGPGTRLTVL.

The rearrangement uses TRBV30 and TRBJ2-2, with 9 bases identical to TRBD2. The CDR3 sequence is 13 residues long. V was pared by 4 bases and J by 4 bases, with 1 base of the junction left unmatched. The germline CDR1 and CDR2 sequences are GTSNPN and SVGIG (reference sequence). This chain's CDR3 is CAWKGLATGELFF. For the CDR3, the DNA is TGTGCCTGGAAGGGACTAGCCACCGGGGAGCTGTTTTTT.

V usage is TRBV5-1 and J usage is TRBJ1-1, with 7 bases identical to TRBD1. The CDR3 is made up of 14 amino acids. V gave up 3 bases and J gave up 7 bases; unmatched junction bases: 9. The germline V gene has CDR1 SGHRS and CDR2 YFSETQ. CDR3 sequence: CASSSTGRASEAFF. The CDR3 bases are TGCGCCAGCAGCTCGACAGGGCGGGCCAGTGAAGCTTTCTTT.

This clone was seen a handful of times. The chain uses TRBV7-6 and TRBJ1-1; 7 positions agree with TRBD1. CDR3 size: 16 residues. The V gene end was trimmed by 1 base and the J gene end by 4 bases; junction bases not matched to a gene: 9. Per the germline V gene, CDR1 is SGHVS and CDR2 is FNYEAQ. The CDR3 region is CASSLEVGQAATEAFF. In DNA form, the CDR3 reads TGTGCCAGCAGCTTAGAGGTAGGACAGGCAGCCACTGAAGCTTTCTTT.

The chain couples TRBV5-1 to TRBJ2-5; the match to TRBD2 covers 8 bases. The V gene's germline CDR1 is SGHRS and CDR2 YFSETQ. CDR3 size: 15 residues. J lost 2 bases, V lost 4 bases, and 7 bases had no gene match. DNA of the CDR3: TGCGCCAGCAGCCCTTCCCCGGGGGGGCAAGAGACCCAGTACTTC. Encoded protein: CASSPSPGGQETQYF.

The J gene is TRBJ2-7, the V gene TRBV27; TRBD2 agrees at 13 bases. This CDR3 region has 15 residues. CDR1 MNHEY and CDR2 SMNVEV come from the germline V gene (reference sequence). Trimming at V came to 5 bases and at J to 3 bases, leaving 4 bases not matched to a gene. CDR3 residues: CASSRWTSGGYEQYF. In nucleotides, the CDR3 is TGTGCCAGCAGTAGGTGGACTAGCGGGGGCTACGAGCAGTACTTC.

About this clone itself: The sample carries other DNA sequences with the same CDR3. This rearrangement joins TRBV5-1 to TRBJ1-1, with D uncertain. V was trimmed by 0 bases and J by 0 bases, leaving 9 bases between them. The germline CDR1 and CDR2 sequences are SGHRS and YFSETQ. The CDR3 is made up of 15 amino acids. This CDR3 is CASSLVGGMNTEAFF. The CDR3, as DNA: TGCGCCAGCAGCTTGGTCGGAGGCATGAACACTGAAGCTTTCTTT.

The chain links TRBV7-3 to TRBJ1-1, with TRBD1 as a possible D gene (5 bases). CDR1 and CDR2 (germline): SGHTA, FQGTGA. This CDR3 has 15 amino acids. Trimming left V 0 bases short and J 2 bases short, with 10 bases between. This CDR3 reads CASSLTGQQNTEAFF. CDR3 in DNA: TGTGCCAGCAGCTTAACGGGGCAACAAAACACTGAAGCTTTCTTT.

The chain links TRBV5-1 to TRBJ2-2, with TRBD1 matching over 8 bases. The trim removed 4 bases at V and 3 bases at J, leaving 8 bases unmatched. The CDR3 has 16 residues. Germline CDR1 is SGHRS and CDR2 is YFSETQ. The CDR3 DNA sequence: TGCGCCAGCAGCCTGACAGGGGTAGGGGACACCGGGGAGCTGTTTTTT. Amino acid sequence: CASSLTGVGDTGELFF. Variable domain in full (rest from reference TRBV5-1 and TRBJ2-2): KAGVTQTPRYLIKTRGQQVTLSCSPISGHRSVSWYQQTPGQGLQFLFEYFSETQRNKGNFPGRFSGRQFSNSRSEMNVSTLELGDSALYLCASSLTGVGDTGELFFGEGSRLTVL.

The chain couples TRBV2 to TRBJ2-2; the D gene is possibly TRBD1 (5 bases). The CDR3 has 14 residues. Germline CDR1 reads SNHLY; CDR2 reads FYNNEI. V was cut by 6 bases and J by 4 bases, with 12 bases left in between. The CDR3 reads CASRPRTTTGELFF. In nucleotides, the CDR3 is TGTGCCAGCAGGCCCAGGACAACCACCGGGGAGCTGTTTTTT.

This clone has a handful of counts. The chain joins TRBV7-6 to TRBJ1-3, with a weak D call TRBD1 (5 bases). This CDR3 has 15 residues. V lost 4 bases and J 2 bases, leaving 12 bases between the germline ends. CDR1 is SGHVS, CDR2 FNYEAQ, per germline. CDR3: CASSSAPGAGNTIYF. The CDR3 DNA is TGTGCCAGCAGCTCCGCGCCGGGGGCTGGAAACACCATATATTTT.

This rearrangement joins TRBV6-1 to TRBJ2-2, with TRBD2 as a possible D gene (5 bases). The CDR3 contains 14 residues. CDR1 is MNHNS and CDR2 is SASEGT in the germline V gene. Trimming left V 2 bases short and J 3 bases short, with 7 bases between. The CDR3 loop reads CASSEQRHTGELFF. CDR3 bases: TGTGCCAGCAGTGAACAGCGGCACACCGGGGAGCTGTTTTTT.